The following is a T cell receptor beta chain sequence with its context. Antigen specificity is unknown. CDR3 length: 13 residues. Per the germline V gene, CDR1 is SGHVS and CDR2 is FQNEAQ. Trimming shortened V by 3 bases and J by 8 bases, and 11 bases separated the two germline ends. A single record per CDR3 protein comes from TCRdb applying MiXCR to the reads. The sample has fewer than 850,000 distinct CDR3 sequences; almost 30% are singletons. The data were taken from a study of T cell repertoires in cytomegalovirus infection. Study as a whole: It can be stated that public TCR beta signatures indicated CMV infection as well as a matching HLA type.

The chain joins TRBV7-8 to TRBJ2-1, with D perhaps TRBD1 or TRBD2 (5 bases each). This sequence was found in a human donor in good health (CMV status not recorded). Some clones in this sample may be carry-over from other donors' samples. This material consisted of cultured CD8+ T cells from PBMCs, taken from culture after CMV antigen stimulation. The chain's CDR3 is CASSFPGHDEQFF. Here the CDR3 DNA reads TGTGCCAGCAGCTTCCCGGGGCACGATGAGCAGTTCTTC.